This section outlines one TCR beta chain sequence together with its context. The antigen is undetermined. These data come from a study of Graves' ophthalmopathy and Graves' hyperthyroidism. Study-wide points: In blood, most expanded thyroid clonotypes above 0.001 frequency were also detected. Sensitivity reached roughly 71% and specificity about 72% when the model predicted ophthalmopathy progression.

V dropped 6 bases and J dropped 0 bases, with 15 bases sitting between them. CDR3 size: 17 residues. The germline CDR1 and CDR2 sequences are LNHDA and SQIVND (reference sequence). TCR beta CDR3 amplification used RNA transcripts. First-round RT-PCR employed HTBI primers, with a second-round multiplex PCR after it. TCRdb ran MiXCR on the multiplex PCR reads and lists one entry per CDR3 protein. The sample yields over a million distinct CDR3 sequences, about 40% seen once. The clonotype originates from an adult man with Graves' hyperthyroidism. V usage is TRBV19 and J usage is TRBJ2-6; D possibly corresponds to TRBD1 (5 bases). The sample consisted of peripheral blood or thyroid tissue (not recorded which). As DNA, the CDR3 is TGTGCCAGTAGGGAGCAGGGCTTCATCTCTGGGGCCAACGTCCTGACTTTC. As protein: CASREQGFISGANVLTF.